The present T cell receptor beta chain was sequenced within a study of T cells in Graves' hyperthyroidism and ophthalmopathy. This clonotype was recorded many times. Amplification targeted TCR beta CDR3 regions from RNA transcripts. First-round RT-PCR of the TCR CDR3 relied on the HTBI primer set. TCRdb itself ran the multiplex PCR reads through MiXCR, one entry per CDR3 protein. Among 45,000 to 50,000 distinct CDR3 sequences listed, approximately 49% were seen once. The origin of this receptor is a woman between 50 and 59 years old with Graves' hyperthyroidism. The sample comprised peripheral blood or thyroid tissue (not recorded which).

The CDR3 sequence is CASRTGTRTYEQYF. The CDR3 nucleotides are TGTGCCAGCAGAACCGGGACTCGAACCTACGAGCAGTACTTC. This rearrangement joins TRBV7-2 to TRBJ2-7; possible D gene TRBD2, 6 bases. CDR1 SGHTA and CDR2 FQGNSA come from the germline V gene. This CDR3 is built from 14 residues. V lost 6 bases and J lost 2, with 14 bases in between.